This T cell receptor beta chain comes out of a study of CD8+ T cells in alopecia areata listed by TCRdb under 2018. Background on the whole study: The treated patients, all with moderate-to-severe alopecia areata, were enrolled in an open-label pilot trial of oral tofacitinib given at 5 to 10 mg twice daily. Tofacitinib was given for 6 to 18 months, followed by 6 months of follow-up off drug to assess delayed response and recurrence. Clonality in the scalp was compared among normal scalp (n=4), patchy alopecia areata scalp (n=8), and alopecia totalis/universalis scalp (n=8). High-throughput TCRbeta sequencing was used to examine T cell clonal expansion in alopecia areata in both the C3H/HeJ mouse model and human patients. RNA came from the PAXgene miRNA kit for fixed scalp, the miRNeasy kit for PBMCs, and the RNeasy kit for mouse skin. On the human side, TCRbeta sequencing was run on scalp tissue and on sorted CD4+ and CD8+ peripheral blood T cells from healthy controls and from alopecia areata patients with either patchy or totalis/universalis disease. immunoSEQ multiplex PCR using 35 Vbeta forward primers and 13 Jbeta reverse primers was used to amplify TCRbeta CDR3 regions. Biopsies were taken from tofacitinib-treated patients at baseline and again at 4 and 24 weeks into treatment, and several of those patients also had a later scalp biopsy. Overall study outcomes, separate from this receptor: Shared TCR sequences between patients were less evident than in mice, which may be partly attributable to HLA diversity in the patient population. Higher clonality and more expanded CD8+ clones were observed in lesional scalp than in normal scalp, particularly in alopecia totalis/universalis, a finding suggestive of antigenic drive. Resident alphabeta T cells in normal human skin are also sequenced, complicating scalp TCR repertoire analysis, unlike mouse skin dominated by gammadelta T cells.

Worth noting for this clone: The target of this receptor is not known. No qualities accompany the bases; no much larger clone lies one base away.

The library was made by the immunoSEQ multiplex PCR assay. To provide template for TCR sequencing, every sample had RNA extracted and reverse transcribed into cDNA. First-strand cDNA was synthesized with SuperScript III using a 2:1 mix of oligo-dT and random hexamers. A synthetic immune receptor repertoire was used to assess amplification bias, and residual bias was removed computationally. The published analysis was carried out like this. Raw reads were preprocessed to remove errors, and CDR3 was defined by IMGT conventions from the conserved cysteine to phenylalanine. Clonality was computed as 1 minus the Shannon entropy, with the entropy normalized by log2 of the number of productive unique TCRs. CD4 or CD8 identity of scalp clones was inferred by cross-referencing scalp TCRbeta sequences with sorted blood CD4 and CD8 repertoires. TCRdb re-hosts the immuneACCESS table, in-frame sequences only. Its copies lack some clones; in the studies checked, an unresolved V gene accounts for under half of them, and the cause for the rest is not known. From that table come the V and J calls and clone size; the DNA was used to work out D and trimming. Recorded for this sample are over 200,000 clones; 50% to 60% of them occurred a single time. Clones ranked in the top ten supply 0.45% of the sample.

The intended sense of this specimen's time point label: baseline before oral tofacitinib. Peripheral blood and lesional scalp punch biopsies were obtained from patients with alopecia areata. After PBMCs were isolated by density centrifugation and stained for CD3, CD4 and CD8, a FACSAria was used to sort CD4+ and CD8+ T cells. This specimen was CD4+ T cells sorted from blood, taken at week 0. This clonotype originated in a human donor with alopecia areata.

The DNA reads as follows: TGTGCCAGCAGTGGGATCCGGGACAGGGACCTTTCACCCCTCCACTTT. This encodes CASSGIRDRDLSPLHF. The receptor chain draws on TRBV6-1 and TRBJ1-6; TRBD1 aligns with 9 central bases. CDR1 and CDR2 are drawn from the germline V gene: MNHNS, SASEGT. Germline trimming: 4 bases from V, 9 bases from J; junction bases outside gene matches: 10. Inclusive of the bounding cysteine and phenylalanine, the CDR3 is 16 residues long. The DNA shown is the 48-base CDR3, in frame from base 1.